What follows are 11 T cell receptor beta chains derived from one specimen sequenced in a study of regulatory T cells in long-lasting Graves disease. Sample time point: newly diagnosed GD, antithyroid drugs for less than 3 months. The TCR library was made from RNA that had been extracted from PBMCs in TRIzol. HTBI primers from iRepertoire and Arm-PCR of CDR3 regions yielded the TCR beta libraries. TCRdb independently ran MiXCR on the multiplex PCR reads; one entry per CDR3 protein. The sample comprises about 220,000 distinct CDR3 sequences, roughly 20% of which are singletons, and approximately 12% rests with the top ten. The same data also contributed to another study, on T cells in Graves' hyperthyroidism and ophthalmopathy.

The input for sequencing was peripheral blood mononuclear cells (PBMCs), taken at new diagnosis, from a patient treated with antithyroid drugs. These receptor sequences come from a woman younger than 45 with Graves disease.

Concerning this clonotype itself: Possible read error: a much larger clone is one base away. This sequence joins TRBV19 and TRBJ1-5, with D uncertain. V shed 8 bases and J shed 4 bases, with 15 bases lying between them. Germline assignment: CDR1 LNHDA and CDR2 SQIVND (reference sequence). The CDR3 runs to 14 residues. The CDR3 nucleotides read TGTGCCAGTGAAGGTACAATGTGGAATCAGCCCCAGCATTTT. Encoded protein: CASEGTMWNQPQHF.

This clonotype showed up many times. The chain is built from TRBV6-2 or TRBV6-3 and TRBJ1-4, with 7 bases matching TRBD1. Germline CDR1 is MNHEY and CDR2 is SVGEGT. The CDR3 has 19 residues. V was clipped by 5 bases and J by 8 bases; unmatched bases: 23. In DNA form, the CDR3 reads TGTGCCAGCAGTGAATTCGGGCCGACCCAAAGGGGGCTGGGGGAAAAACTGTTTTTT. Translated, it gives CASSEFGPTQRGLGEKLFF.

The rearrangement links TRBV12-3 or TRBV12-4 to TRBJ1-6; D is uncertain. The CDR3 loop spans 12 amino acids. Trimming removed 7 bases at V and 7 bases at J, with 8 bases between. For the CDR3, the DNA is TGTGCCAGCATCCTAGGGAATTCACCCCTCCACTTT. Translation: CASILGNSPLHF.

The table lists this clonotype with many counts. This chain joins TRBV12-3 or TRBV12-4 and TRBJ1-2; no clear D. The length of the CDR3 is 15 residues. Trimming removed 8 bases from V and 5 bases from J, with 21 bases in between. In DNA form, the CDR3 reads TGTGCCAGCGGCGATGTTTCTCGTGTGGGGTATGGCTACACCTTC. Translating it yields CASGDVSRVGYGYTF.

The chain couples TRBV6-1 to TRBJ1-5; 9 bases are shared with TRBD1. V dropped 6 bases and J dropped 4; count of bases not matched to a gene: 7. Germline lookup yields CDR1 MNHNS and CDR2 SASEGT. This CDR3 is 15 amino acids long. The CDR3 sequence is CASSDRGGGNQPQHF. CDR3 nucleotides: TGTGCCAGCAGCGACAGGGGGGGAGGAAATCAGCCCCAGCATTTT.

This clonotype was seen many times. The V gene is TRBV3-1, the J gene TRBJ1-6; 9 positions agree with TRBD1. V lost 8 bases to trimming and J lost 7 bases; unmatched junction nucleotides: 12. In germline, CDR1 is LGHDT, CDR2 YNNKEL (reference sequence). The CDR3 is 16 residues long. The CDR3 reads CASRDRQGGPNSPLHF. Written as DNA, the CDR3 is TGTGCCAGCCGCGACCGACAGGGGGGGCCGAATTCACCCCTCCACTTT.

This clonotype came up a few times. Given a much more abundant clone one base away, this may be a read error. V usage is TRBV15 and J usage is TRBJ2-7; 7 bases fit TRBD1. Germline assignment: CDR1 LNHNV and CDR2 YYDKDF (reference sequence). The CDR3 runs 15 residues. CDR3 in amino acids: CAPSRRTGTTYEQYF. The CDR3 nucleotides read TGTGCCCCCAGCAGACGGACAGGAACAACCTACGAGCAGTACTTC.

This chain connects TRBV20-1 to TRBJ2-2; 9 bases are shared with TRBD1. The CDR3 has 13 amino acids. CDR1 and CDR2 (germline): DFQATT, SNEGSKA (reference sequence). Germline trimming cut 6 bases from V and 8 bases from J; bases unmatched to any gene: 7. The DNA for the CDR3 is TGCAGTGCACCGGGACAGGGTCCGGGGGAGCTGTTTTTT. It yields the protein CSAPGQGPGELFF.

Ten or more counts support this clonotype. This chain links TRBV30 with TRBJ2-5, with TRBD2 matching 12 bases. Germline CDR1 reads GTSNPN; CDR2 reads SVGIG (reference sequence). There are 13 residues in the CDR3. Losses at the gene ends were 6 bases for V and 2 bases for J; bases not matched to a gene: 1. The CDR3 spells CACGTSGQETQYF. DNA of the CDR3: TGTGCCTGTGGGACTAGCGGGCAAGAGACCCAGTACTTC.

J is TRBJ2-3 and V is TRBV28; TRBD1 might be the D (6 bases). This CDR3 contains 16 residues. In germline, CDR1 is MDHEN, CDR2 SYDVKM. V lost 4 bases, J lost 0 bases, and 14 bases lay in between. The CDR3 is CASSSRTEASTDTQYF. The DNA of the CDR3 is TGTGCCAGCAGTTCTCGGACAGAAGCTAGCACAGATACGCAGTATTTT.

This rearrangement joins TRBV7-9 to TRBJ2-2; D perhaps matches TRBD2 (5 bases). The CDR3 runs to 14 residues. V shed 5 bases and J shed 6 bases, with 13 bases lying between them. Germline V gene sequence: CDR1 SEHNR, CDR2 FQNEAQ (reference sequence). The chain's CDR3 is CASSQAETSGELFF. CDR3 DNA sequence: TGTGCCAGCAGCCAAGCGGAGACCTCCGGGGAGCTGTTTTTT.